This T cell receptor beta chain was sequenced during a study of OX40 agonist ivuxolimab in advanced cancers. Data came from immunoSEQ multiplex PCR; TCRdb stores just in-frame clones and leaves some out. Of under 95,000 clones in the sample, roughly 86% were seen once. This CDR3 is 15 amino acids long. The trim removed 6 bases at V and 1 base at J, leaving 8 bases unmatched. The germline V gene has CDR1 SGHVT and CDR2 SQSDAQ. The sample holds one count of this clone. This chain uses TRBV7-4 with TRBJ2-7; 8 positions agree with TRBD1. Source: CD4+ or CD8+ T cells sorted from blood, taken in a trial of the OX40 agonist ivuxolimab. This clonotype was obtained from an adult with an advanced solid tumor such as melanoma, head and neck, liver or kidney cancer. The CDR3 region has the DNA TGTGCCAGCAGTCCTGGACAGGGACCTTCCTACGAGCAGTACTTC. Translation: CASSPGQGPSYEQYF.